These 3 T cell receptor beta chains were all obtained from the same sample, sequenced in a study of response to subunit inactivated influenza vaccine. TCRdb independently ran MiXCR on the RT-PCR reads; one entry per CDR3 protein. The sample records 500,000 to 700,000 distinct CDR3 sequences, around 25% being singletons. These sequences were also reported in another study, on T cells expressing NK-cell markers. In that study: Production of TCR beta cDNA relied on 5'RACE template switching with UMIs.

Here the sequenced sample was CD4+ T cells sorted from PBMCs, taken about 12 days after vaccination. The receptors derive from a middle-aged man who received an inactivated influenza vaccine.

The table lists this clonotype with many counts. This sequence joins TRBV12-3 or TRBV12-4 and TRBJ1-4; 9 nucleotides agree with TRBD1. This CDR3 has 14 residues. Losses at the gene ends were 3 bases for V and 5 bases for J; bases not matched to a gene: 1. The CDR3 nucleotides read TGTGCCAGCAGTTTGGGGACAGGGAATGAAAAACTGTTTTTT. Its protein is CASSLGTGNEKLFF.

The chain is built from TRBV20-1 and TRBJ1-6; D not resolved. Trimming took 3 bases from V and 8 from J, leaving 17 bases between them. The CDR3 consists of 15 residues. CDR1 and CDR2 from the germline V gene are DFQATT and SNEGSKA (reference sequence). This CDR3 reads CSASHYWTGDSPLHF. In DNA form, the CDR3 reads TGCAGTGCTAGCCATTACTGGACCGGTGATTCACCCCTCCACTTT.

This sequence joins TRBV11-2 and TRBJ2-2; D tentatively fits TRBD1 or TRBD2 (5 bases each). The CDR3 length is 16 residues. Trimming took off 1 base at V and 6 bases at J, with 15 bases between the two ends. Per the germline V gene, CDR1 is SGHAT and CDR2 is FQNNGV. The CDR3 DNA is TGTGCCAGCAGCTTAGGACGGGGCTCACGAGCCGGGGAGCTGTTTTTT. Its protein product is CASSLGRGSRAGELFF.